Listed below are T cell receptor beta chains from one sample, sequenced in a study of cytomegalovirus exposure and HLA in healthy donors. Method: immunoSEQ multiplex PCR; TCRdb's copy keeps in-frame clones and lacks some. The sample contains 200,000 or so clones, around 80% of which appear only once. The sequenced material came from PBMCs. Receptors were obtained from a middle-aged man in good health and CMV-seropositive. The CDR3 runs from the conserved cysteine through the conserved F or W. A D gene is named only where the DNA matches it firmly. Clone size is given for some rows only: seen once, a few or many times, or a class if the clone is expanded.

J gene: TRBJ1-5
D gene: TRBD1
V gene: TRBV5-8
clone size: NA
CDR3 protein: CASSPIDRGLDQPQHF
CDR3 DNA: TGTGCCAGCAGCCCCATTGACAGGGGATTGGATCAGCCCCAGCATTTT

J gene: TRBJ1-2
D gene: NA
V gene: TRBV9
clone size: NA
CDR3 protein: CASSPGGVLDYGYTF
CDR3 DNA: TGTGCCAGCAGCCCTGGGGGGGTTCTGGACTATGGCTACACCTTC

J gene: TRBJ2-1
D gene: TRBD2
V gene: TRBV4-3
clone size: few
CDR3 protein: CASSPRGGLSSYNEQFF
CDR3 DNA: TGCGCCAGCAGCCCGCGGGGGGGCCTGAGCTCCTACAATGAGCAGTTCTTC

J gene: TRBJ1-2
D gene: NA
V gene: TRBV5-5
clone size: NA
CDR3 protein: CASSLGVGGISNYGYTF
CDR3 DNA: TGTGCCAGCAGCTTGGGGGTTGGAGGTATATCTAACTATGGCTACACCTTC

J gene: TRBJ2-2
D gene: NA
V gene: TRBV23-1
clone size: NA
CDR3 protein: CASSQSWPADTGELFF
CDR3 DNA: TGCGCCAGCAGTCAATCGTGGCCAGCGGACACCGGGGAGCTGTTTTTT

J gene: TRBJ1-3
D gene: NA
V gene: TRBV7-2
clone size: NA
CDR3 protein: CASSQDGRNTIYF
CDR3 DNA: TGTGCCAGCAGCCAAGACGGGAGAAACACCATATATTTT

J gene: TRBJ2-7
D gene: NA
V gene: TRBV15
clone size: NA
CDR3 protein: CATSSGSGGQTYEQYF
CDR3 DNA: TGTGCCACCAGCAGTGGTTCTGGGGGCCAAACGTACGAGCAGTACTTC

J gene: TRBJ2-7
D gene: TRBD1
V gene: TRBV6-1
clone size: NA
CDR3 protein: CASSSADRGLYEQYF
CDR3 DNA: TGTGCCAGCAGCTCAGCTGACAGGGGGCTTTACGAGCAGTACTTC

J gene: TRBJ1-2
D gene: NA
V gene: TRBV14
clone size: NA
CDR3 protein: CASSQKAGGYTF
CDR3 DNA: TGTGCCAGCAGCCAAAAGGCAGGCGGCTACACCTTC

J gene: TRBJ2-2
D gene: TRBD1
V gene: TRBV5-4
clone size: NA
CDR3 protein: CASSEGAYTGELFF
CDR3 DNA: TGTGCCAGCAGCGAGGGGGCCTACACCGGGGAGCTGTTTTTT

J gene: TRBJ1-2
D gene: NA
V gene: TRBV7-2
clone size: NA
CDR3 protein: CASSPRRGGYTF
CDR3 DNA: TGTGCCAGCAGCCCTCGCCGGGGTGGCTACACCTTC

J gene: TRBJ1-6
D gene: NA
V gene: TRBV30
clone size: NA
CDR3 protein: CAWTVGGNSPLHF
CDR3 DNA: TGTGCCTGGACCGTGGGGGGGAATTCACCCCTCCACTTT

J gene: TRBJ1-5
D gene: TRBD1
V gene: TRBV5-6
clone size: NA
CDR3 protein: CASSLGQGGQPQHF
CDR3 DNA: TGTGCCAGCAGCTTGGGACAGGGGGGTCAGCCCCAGCATTTT

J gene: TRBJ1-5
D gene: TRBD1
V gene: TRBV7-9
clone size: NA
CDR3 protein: CASSLVARGLNQPQHF
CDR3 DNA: TGTGCCAGCAGCTTAGTGGCCAGGGGGCTGAATCAGCCCCAGCATTTT

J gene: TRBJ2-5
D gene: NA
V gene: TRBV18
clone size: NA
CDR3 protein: CASSPPLGAPHQETQYF
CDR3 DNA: TGTGCCAGCTCACCACCATTGGGCGCTCCTCATCAAGAGACCCAGTACTTC

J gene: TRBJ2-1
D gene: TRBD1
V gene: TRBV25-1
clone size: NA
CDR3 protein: CASKVGGASYNEQFF
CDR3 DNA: TGTGCCAGCAAGGTAGGGGGCGCCTCCTACAATGAGCAGTTCTTC

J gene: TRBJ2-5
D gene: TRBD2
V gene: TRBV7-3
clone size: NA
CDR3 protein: CASSSTAGGGETQYF
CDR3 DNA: TGTGCCAGCAGCTCAACAGCGGGGGGCGGGGAGACCCAGTACTTC

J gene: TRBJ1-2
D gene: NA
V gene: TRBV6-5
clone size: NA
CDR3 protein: CASSYDSIRGYTF
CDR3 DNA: TGTGCCAGCAGTTACGACAGCATTCGTGGCTACACCTTC

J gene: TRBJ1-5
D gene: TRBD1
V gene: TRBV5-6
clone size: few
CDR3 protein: CASSIGGAGQPQHF
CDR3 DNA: TGTGCCAGCAGCATAGGGGGCGCGGGGCAGCCCCAGCATTTT

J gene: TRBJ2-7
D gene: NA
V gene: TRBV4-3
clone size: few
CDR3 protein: CASSQDRGYEQYF
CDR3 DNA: TGCGCCAGCAGCCAAGATCGAGGGTACGAGCAGTACTTC

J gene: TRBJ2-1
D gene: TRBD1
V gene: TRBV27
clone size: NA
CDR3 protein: CASSLSPTGANNEQFF
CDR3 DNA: TGTGCCAGCAGTTTATCCCCAACAGGGGCAAACAATGAGCAGTTCTTC

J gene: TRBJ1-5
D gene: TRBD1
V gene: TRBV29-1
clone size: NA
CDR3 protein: CSVPGTVFNQPQHF
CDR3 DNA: TGCAGCGTCCCAGGGACAGTTTTCAATCAGCCCCAGCATTTT

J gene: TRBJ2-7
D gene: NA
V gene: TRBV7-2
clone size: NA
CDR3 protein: CASSRDRGSNEQYF
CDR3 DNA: TGTGCCAGCAGCAGAGACCGGGGTTCCAACGAGCAGTACTTC

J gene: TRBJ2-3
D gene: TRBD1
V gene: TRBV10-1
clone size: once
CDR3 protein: CASSESKGGLADTQYF
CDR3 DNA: TGCGCCAGCAGTGAGTCGAAAGGGGGCTTGGCAGATACGCAGTATTTT

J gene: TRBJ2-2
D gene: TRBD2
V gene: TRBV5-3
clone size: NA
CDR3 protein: CARSLERGGPTGELFF
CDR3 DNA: TGTGCCAGAAGCTTGGAACGGGGGGGACCCACCGGGGAGCTGTTTTTT

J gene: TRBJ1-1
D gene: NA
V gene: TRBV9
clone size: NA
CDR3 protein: CASSAPGATGTEAFF
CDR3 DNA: TGTGCCAGCAGCGCCCCAGGGGCCACGGGCACTGAAGCTTTCTTT

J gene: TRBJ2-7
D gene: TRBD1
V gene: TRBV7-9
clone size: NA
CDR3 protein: CASSSRQGSYEQYF
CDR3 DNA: TGTGCCAGCAGCTCCCGACAGGGTTCCTACGAGCAGTACTTC

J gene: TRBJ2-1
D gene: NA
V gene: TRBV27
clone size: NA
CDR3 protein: CASSLSGGGEQFF
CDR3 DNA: TGTGCCAGCAGTTTATCGGGGGGTGGTGAGCAGTTCTTC

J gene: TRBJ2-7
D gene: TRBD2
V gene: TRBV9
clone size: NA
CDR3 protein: CASSGGGGPSYEQYF
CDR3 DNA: TGTGCCAGCAGCGGTGGCGGGGGGCCCTCCTACGAGCAGTACTTC

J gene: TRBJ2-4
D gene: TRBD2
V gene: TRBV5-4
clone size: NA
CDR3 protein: CASSLAGGAKNIQYF
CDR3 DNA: TGTGCCAGCAGCTTGGCGGGGGGGGCCAAAAACATTCAGTACTTC

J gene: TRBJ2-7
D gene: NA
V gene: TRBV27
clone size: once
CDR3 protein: CASRRGYEQYF
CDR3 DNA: TGTGCCAGCAGGAGAGGCTACGAGCAGTACTTC

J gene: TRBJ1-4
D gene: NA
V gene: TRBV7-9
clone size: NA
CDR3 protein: CASSAGPRVFF
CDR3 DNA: TGTGCCAGCAGCGCGGGACCCAGGGTGTTTTTT

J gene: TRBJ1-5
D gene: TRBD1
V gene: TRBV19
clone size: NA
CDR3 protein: CASRDRGTEPQHF
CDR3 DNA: TGTGCCAGTAGGGACAGGGGGACTGAGCCCCAGCATTTT

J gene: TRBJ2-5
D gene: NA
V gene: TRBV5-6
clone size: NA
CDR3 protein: CASSLSQGETQYF
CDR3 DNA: TGTGCCAGCAGCTTGAGCCAGGGCGAGACCCAGTACTTC

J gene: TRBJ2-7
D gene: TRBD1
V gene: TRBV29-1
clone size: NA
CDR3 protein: CSVSPGQGLREQYF
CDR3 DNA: TGCAGCGTTTCACCGGGACAGGGGCTGAGGGAGCAGTACTTC

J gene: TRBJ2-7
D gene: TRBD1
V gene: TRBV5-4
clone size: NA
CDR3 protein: CASSSTGVHEQYF
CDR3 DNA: TGTGCCAGCAGCTCAACAGGGGTCCACGAGCAGTACTTC

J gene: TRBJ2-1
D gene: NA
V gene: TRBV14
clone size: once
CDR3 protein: CASSPGNNEQFF
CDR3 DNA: TGTGCCAGCAGCCCCGGGAACAATGAGCAGTTCTTC

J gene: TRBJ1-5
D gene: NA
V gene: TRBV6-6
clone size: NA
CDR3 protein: CASSPYSNQPQHF
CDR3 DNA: TGTGCCAGCAGCCCCTATAGCAATCAGCCCCAGCATTTT

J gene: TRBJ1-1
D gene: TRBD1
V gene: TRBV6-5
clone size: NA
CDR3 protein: CASSYSKWDRGPFF
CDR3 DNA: TGTGCCAGCAGTTACTCGAAATGGGACAGGGGACCGTTCTTT

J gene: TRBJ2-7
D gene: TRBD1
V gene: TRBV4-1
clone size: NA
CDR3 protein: CASSHPPGQQTYEQYF
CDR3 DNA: TGCGCCAGCAGCCACCCCCCGGGACAGCAGACCTACGAGCAGTACTTC

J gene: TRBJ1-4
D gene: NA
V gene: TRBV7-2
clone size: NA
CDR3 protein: CASSSPQGMDNEKLFF
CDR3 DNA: TGTGCCAGCAGCTCCCCGCAGGGGATGGACAATGAAAAACTGTTTTTT

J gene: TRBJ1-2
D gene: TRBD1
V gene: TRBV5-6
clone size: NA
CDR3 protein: CASSWAGQGSGYTF
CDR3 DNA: TGTGCCAGCAGCTGGGCCGGACAGGGCTCTGGCTACACCTTC

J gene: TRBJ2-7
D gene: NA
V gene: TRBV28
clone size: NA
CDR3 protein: CASSSPGSGYEQYF
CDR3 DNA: TGTGCCAGCAGTTCCCCAGGGAGCGGGTACGAGCAGTACTTC

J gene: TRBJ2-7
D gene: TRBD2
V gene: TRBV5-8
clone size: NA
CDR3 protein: CASSNPGLMGHEQYF
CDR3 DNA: TGTGCCAGCAGCAATCCGGGACTAATGGGCCACGAGCAGTACTTC

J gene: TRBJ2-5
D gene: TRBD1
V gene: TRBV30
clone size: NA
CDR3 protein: CAWSGGQVRYF
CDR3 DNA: TGTGCCTGGAGTGGAGGACAGGTCCGGTACTTC

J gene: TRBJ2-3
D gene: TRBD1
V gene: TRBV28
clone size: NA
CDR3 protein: CASSLSGTGTDTQYF
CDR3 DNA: TGTGCCAGCAGTTTATCCGGGACAGGGACAGATACGCAGTATTTT

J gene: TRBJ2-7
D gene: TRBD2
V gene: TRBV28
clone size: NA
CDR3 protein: CASSLSGLAGKSYEQYF
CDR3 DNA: TGTGCCAGCAGTTTATCGGGACTAGCGGGGAAATCCTACGAGCAGTACTTC

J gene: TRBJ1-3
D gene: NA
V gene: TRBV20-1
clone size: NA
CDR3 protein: CSARGNTIYF
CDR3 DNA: TGCAGTGCCAGGGGCAACACCATATATTTT

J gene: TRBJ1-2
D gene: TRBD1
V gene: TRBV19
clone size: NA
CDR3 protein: CASSIRQGGYTF
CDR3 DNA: TGTGCCAGTAGTATACGACAGGGAGGCTACACCTTC

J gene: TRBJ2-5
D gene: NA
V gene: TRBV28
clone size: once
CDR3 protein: CASSFGGRTQETQYF
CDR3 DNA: TGTGCCAGCAGTTTTGGGGGCAGGACCCAAGAGACCCAGTACTTC

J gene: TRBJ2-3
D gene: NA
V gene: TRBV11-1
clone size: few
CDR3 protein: CASKRASTDTQYF
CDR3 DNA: TGTGCCAGCAAGCGGGCGAGCACAGATACGCAGTATTTT

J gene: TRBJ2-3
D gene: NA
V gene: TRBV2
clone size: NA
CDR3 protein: CASSEVGQVDTQYF
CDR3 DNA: TGTGCCAGCAGTGAAGTTGGGCAGGTGGATACGCAGTATTTT

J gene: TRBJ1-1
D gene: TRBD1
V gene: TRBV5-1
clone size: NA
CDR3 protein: CASSPTGANTEAFF
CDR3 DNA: TGCGCCAGCAGCCCGACAGGGGCTAACACTGAAGCTTTCTTT

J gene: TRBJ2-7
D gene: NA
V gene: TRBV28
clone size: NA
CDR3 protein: CASSPAPGANEQYF
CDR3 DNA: TGTGCCAGCAGTCCGGCGCCGGGAGCTAACGAGCAGTACTTC